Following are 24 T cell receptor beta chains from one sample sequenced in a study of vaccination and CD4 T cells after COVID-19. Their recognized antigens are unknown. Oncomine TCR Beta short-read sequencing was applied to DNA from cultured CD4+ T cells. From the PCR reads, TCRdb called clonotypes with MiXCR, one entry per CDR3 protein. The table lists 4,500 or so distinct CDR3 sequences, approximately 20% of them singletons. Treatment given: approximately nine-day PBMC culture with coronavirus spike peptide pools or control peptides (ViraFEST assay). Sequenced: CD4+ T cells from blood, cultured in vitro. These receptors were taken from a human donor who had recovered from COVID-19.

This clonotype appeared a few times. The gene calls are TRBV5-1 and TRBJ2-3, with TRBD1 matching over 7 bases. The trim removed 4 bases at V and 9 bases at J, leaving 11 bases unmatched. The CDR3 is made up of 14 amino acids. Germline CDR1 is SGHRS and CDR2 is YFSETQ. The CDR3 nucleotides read TGCGCCAGCAGCCCCGACCAAGTAGGGGGCACGCAGTATTTT. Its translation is CASSPDQVGGTQYF.

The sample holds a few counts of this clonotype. DNA of the CDR3: TGCAGTGCTCGCCGGGACAGGGAGGGTCTACACGGGGAGCTGTTTTTT. Its protein is CSARRDREGLHGELFF. V and J are TRBV20-1 and TRBJ2-2; 9 bases agree with TRBD1. Losses at the gene ends were 5 bases for V and 7 bases for J; bases not matched to a gene: 14. In germline, CDR1 is DFQATT, CDR2 SNEGSKA (reference sequence). CDR3 length equals 16 residues.

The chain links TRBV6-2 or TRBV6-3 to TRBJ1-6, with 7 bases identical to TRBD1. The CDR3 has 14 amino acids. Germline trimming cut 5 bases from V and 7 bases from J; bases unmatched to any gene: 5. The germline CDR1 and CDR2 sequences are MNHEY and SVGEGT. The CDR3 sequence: CASSVTGENSPLHF. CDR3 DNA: TGTGCCAGCAGTGTTACAGGGGAAAATTCACCCCTCCACTTT.

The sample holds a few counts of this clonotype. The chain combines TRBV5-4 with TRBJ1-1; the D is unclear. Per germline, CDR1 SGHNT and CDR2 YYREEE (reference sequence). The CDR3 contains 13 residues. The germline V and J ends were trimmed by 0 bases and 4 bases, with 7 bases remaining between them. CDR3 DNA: TGTGCCAGCAGCTTGGTGCCGGGCACTGAAGCTTTCTTT. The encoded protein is CASSLVPGTEAFF.

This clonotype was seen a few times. The CDR3 protein is CASSSPGRDLKADTQYF. CDR3 coding DNA: TGTGCCAGCAGCTCCCCGGGTCGGGACCTGAAGGCAGATACGCAGTATTTT. The chain is built from TRBV7-9 and TRBJ2-3, with D perhaps TRBD1 or TRBD2 (5 bases each). Trimming removed 4 bases from V and 4 bases from J, with 21 bases in between. The CDR3 runs 17 residues. Germline CDR1 is SEHNR and CDR2 is FQNEAQ (reference sequence).

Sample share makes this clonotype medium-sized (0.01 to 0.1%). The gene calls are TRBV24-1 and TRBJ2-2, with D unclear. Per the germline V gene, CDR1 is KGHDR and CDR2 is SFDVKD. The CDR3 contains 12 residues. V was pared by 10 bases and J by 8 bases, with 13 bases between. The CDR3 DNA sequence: TGTGCCACTATCTCCCGGGCGGGGGAGCTGTTTTTT. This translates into CATISRAGELFF.

The CDR3 DNA reads TGTGCCAGCAGCTTAACAGGGGACCATGGCTACACCTTC. It translates to CASSLTGDHGYTF. The chain employs TRBV7-9 and TRBJ1-2; TRBD1 matches 7 bases. Trimming at V came to 2 bases and at J to 6 bases, leaving 3 bases not matched to a gene. The CDR3 runs 13 residues. The germline CDR1 and CDR2 sequences are SEHNR and FQNEAQ (reference sequence).

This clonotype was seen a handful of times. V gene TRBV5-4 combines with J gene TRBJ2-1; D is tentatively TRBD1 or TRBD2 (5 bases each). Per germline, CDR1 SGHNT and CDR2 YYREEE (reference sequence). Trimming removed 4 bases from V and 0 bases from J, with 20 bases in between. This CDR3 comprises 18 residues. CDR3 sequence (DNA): TGTGCCAGCAGCGGCCGGGGCGGATCCAGCCGCTCCTACAATGAGCAGTTCTTC. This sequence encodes CASSGRGGSSRSYNEQFF.

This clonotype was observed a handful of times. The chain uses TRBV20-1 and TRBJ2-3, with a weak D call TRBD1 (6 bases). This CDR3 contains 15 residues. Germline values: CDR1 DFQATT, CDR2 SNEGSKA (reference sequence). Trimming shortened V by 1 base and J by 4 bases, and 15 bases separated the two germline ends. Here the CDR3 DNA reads TGCAGTGCTAGAGGCGATTTCACAGGGTCAGATACGCAGTATTTT. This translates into CSARGDFTGSDTQYF.

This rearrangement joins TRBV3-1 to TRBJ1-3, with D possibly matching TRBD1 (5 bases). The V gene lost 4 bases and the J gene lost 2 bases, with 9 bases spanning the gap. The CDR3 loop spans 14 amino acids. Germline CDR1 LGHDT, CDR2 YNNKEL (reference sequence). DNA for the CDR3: TGTGCCAGCAGCCCCCGGGGCGCTGGAAACACCATATATTTT. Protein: CASSPRGAGNTIYF.

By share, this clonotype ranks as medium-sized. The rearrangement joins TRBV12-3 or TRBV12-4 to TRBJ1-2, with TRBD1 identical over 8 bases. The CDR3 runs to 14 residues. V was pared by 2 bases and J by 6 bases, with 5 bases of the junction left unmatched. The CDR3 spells CASSLYRGMNGYTF. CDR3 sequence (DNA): TGTGCCAGCAGTTTATACAGGGGGATGAATGGCTACACCTTC.

In nucleotides, the CDR3 is TGTGCCAGCAGTCCCCCCAGCGGGGGCGGGGGCACAGATACGCAGTATTTT. Protein sequence: CASSPPSGGGGTDTQYF. The chain employs TRBV6-1 and TRBJ2-3, with 8 bases aligning to TRBD2. Germline CDR1 and CDR2: MNHNS and SASEGT. The CDR3 consists of 17 residues. V trimming: 5 bases; J trimming: 1 base; junction bases outside the gene matches: 11.

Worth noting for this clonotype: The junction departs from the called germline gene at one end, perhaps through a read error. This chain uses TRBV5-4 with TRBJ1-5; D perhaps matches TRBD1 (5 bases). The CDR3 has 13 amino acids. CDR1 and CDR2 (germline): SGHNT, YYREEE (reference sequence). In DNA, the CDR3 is TGTGCCGGCAGTGTCGCAGGAGGGGAGCCCCAGCATTTT. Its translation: CAGSVAGGEPQHF.

The CDR3 region is CSVLIRGRPQYF. CDR3 nucleotide sequence: TGCAGCGTTTTAATCAGGGGCAGGCCCCAGTACTTC. V and J are TRBV29-1 and TRBJ2-5, with a possible D match to TRBD1 (6 bases). The CDR3 spans 12 residues. With 5 bases removed from V and 9 bases from J, the gap between germline ends came to 16 bases. Germline V CDR1 and CDR2: SQVTM, ANQGSEA.

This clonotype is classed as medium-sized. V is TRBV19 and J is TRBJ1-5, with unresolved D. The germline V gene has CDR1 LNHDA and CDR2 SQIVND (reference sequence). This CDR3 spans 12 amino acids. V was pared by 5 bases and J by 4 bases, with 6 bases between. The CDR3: CASSFRNQPQHF. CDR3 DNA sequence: TGTGCCAGTAGTTTCCGTAATCAGCCCCAGCATTTT.

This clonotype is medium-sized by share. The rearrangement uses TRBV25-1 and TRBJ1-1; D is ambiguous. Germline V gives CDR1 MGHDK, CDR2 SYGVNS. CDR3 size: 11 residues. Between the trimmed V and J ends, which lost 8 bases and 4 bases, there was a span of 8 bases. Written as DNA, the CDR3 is TGTGCCAGCCGAGGATTCACTGAAGCTTTCTTT. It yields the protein CASRGFTEAFF. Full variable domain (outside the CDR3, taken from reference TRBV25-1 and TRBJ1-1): EADIYQTPRYLVIGTGKKITLECSQTMGHDKMYWYQQDPGMELHLIHYSYGVNSTEKGDLSSESTVSRIRTEHFPLTLESARPSHTSQYLCASRGFTEAFFGQGTRLTVV.

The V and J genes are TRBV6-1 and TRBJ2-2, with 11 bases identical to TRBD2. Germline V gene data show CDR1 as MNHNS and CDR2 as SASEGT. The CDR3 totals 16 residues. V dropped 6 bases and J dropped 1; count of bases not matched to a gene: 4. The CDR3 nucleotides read TGTGCCAGCAGCCCCGGACTAGCGGGGAACACCGGGGAGCTGTTTTTT. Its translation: CASSPGLAGNTGELFF.

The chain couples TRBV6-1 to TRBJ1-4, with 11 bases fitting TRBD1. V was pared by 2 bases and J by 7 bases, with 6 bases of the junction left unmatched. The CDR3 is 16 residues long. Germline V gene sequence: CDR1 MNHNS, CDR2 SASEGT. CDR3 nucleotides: TGTGCCAGCAGTGAACGACCGGGACAGGGGGGTGAAAAACTGTTTTTT. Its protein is CASSERPGQGGEKLFF.

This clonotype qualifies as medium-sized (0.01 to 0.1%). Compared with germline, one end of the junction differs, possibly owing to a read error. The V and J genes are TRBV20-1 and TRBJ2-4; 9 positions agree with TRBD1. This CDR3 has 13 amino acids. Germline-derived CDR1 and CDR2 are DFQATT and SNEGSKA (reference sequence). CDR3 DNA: TGCAGTGCTAGCCCGTCCTCCGGGACAGGGAGGGACTTC. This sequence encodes CSASPSSGTGRDF.

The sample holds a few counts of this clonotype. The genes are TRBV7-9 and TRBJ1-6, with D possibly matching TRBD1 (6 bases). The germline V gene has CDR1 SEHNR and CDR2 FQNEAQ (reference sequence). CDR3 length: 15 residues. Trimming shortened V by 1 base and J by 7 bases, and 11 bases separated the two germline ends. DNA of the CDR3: TGTGCCAGCAGCTTAGGAACAGGGAAGAATTCACCCCTCCACTTT. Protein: CASSLGTGKNSPLHF.

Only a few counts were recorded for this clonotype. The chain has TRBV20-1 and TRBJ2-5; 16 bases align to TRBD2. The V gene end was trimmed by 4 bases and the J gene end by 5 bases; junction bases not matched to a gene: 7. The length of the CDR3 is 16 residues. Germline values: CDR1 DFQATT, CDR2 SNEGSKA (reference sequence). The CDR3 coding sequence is TGCAGTGCTACTGGGACTAGCGGGGGGGCGAGGGAGACCCAGTACTTC. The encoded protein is CSATGTSGGARETQYF.

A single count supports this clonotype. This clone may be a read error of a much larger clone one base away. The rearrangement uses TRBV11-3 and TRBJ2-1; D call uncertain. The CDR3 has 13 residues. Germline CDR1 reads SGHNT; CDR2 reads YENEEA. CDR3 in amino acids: CAGSLNLRNEQFF. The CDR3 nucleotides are TGTGCCGGCAGCTTGAACTTGAGGAATGAGCAGTTCTTC.

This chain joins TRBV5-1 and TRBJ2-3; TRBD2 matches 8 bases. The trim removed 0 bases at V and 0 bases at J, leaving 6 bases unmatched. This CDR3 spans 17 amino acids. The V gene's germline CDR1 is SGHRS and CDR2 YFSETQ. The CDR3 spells CASSLALGGASTDTQYF. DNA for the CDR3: TGCGCCAGCAGCTTGGCCCTCGGGGGGGCTAGCACAGATACGCAGTATTTT.

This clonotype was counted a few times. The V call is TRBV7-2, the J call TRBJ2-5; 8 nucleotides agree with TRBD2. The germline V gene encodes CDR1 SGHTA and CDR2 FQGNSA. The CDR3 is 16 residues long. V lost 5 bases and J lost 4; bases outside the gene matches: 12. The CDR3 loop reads CASSLGARGGRETQYF. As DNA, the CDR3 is TGTGCCAGCAGCCTCGGTGCTCGGGGGGGGAGAGAGACCCAGTACTTC. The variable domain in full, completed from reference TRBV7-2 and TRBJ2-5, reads GAGVSQSPSNKVTEKGKDVELRCDPISGHTALYWYRQSLGQGLEFLIYFQGNSAPDKSGLPSDRFSAERTGGSVSTLTIQRTQQEDSAVYLCASSLGARGGRETQYFGPGTRLLVL.